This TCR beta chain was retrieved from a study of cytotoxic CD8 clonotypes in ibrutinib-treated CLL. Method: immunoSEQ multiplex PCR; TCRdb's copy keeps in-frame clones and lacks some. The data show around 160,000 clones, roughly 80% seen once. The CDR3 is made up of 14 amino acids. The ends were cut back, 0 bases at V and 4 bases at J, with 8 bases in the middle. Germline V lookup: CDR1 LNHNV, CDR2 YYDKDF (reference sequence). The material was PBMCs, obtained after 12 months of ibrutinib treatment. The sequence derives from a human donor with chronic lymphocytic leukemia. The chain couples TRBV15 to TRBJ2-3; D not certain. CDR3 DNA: TGTGCCACCAGCAGAGACCGGAGCTCAGATACGCAGTATTTT. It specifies CATSRDRSSDTQYF.